The clone carrying this TCR beta chain was seen at least ten times. The antigen is not known. The data were taken from a study of breast tumors, draining lymph nodes, adjacent tissues. Study-level points and caveats: Data fit most tumor T cells coming from lymph node, expanding in tumor. Tumor repertoires ranked between lymph nodes and nontumor tissue in diversity, with V and J gene preferences.

Samples came from axillary lymph nodes draining the breast cancer. V dropped 2 bases and J dropped 4 bases, with 8 bases sitting between them. The germline gives CDR1 SGHRS, CDR2 YFSETQ. There are 13 residues in the CDR3. Each CDR3 protein is one row after TCRdb ran MiXCR on the multiplex PCR reads. The table includes 120,000 to 150,000 distinct CDR3 sequences, about 30% detected once. V and J are TRBV5-1 and TRBJ2-3, with D perhaps TRBD1 or TRBD2 (5 bases each). The clonotype was recovered from a female donor with breast cancer. Some clones in this sample may be carry-over from other donors' samples. Sequencing was carried out using axillary lymph node tissue. DNA of the CDR3: TGCGCCAGCAGCTTCGGGGCCTCAGATACGCAGTATTTT. Encoded protein: CASSFGASDTQYF.